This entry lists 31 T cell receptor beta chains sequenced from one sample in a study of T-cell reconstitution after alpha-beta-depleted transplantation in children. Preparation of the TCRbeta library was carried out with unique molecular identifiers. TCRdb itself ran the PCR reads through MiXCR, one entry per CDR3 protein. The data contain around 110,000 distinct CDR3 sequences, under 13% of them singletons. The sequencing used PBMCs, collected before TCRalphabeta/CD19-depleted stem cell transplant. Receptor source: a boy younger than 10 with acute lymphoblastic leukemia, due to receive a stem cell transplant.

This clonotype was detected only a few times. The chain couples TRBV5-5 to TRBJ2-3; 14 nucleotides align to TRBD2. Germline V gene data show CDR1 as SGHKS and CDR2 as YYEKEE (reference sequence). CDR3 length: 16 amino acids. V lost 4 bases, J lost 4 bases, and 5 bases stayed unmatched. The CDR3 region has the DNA TGTGCCAGCAGCCCGGGACTAGCGGGAGCAGCAGATACGCAGTATTTT. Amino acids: CASSPGLAGAADTQYF.

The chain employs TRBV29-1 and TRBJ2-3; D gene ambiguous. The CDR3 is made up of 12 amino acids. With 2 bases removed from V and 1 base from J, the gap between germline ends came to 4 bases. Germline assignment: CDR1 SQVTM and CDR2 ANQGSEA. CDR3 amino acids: CSVEQGTDTQYF. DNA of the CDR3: TGCAGCGTTGAACAGGGCACAGATACGCAGTATTTT.

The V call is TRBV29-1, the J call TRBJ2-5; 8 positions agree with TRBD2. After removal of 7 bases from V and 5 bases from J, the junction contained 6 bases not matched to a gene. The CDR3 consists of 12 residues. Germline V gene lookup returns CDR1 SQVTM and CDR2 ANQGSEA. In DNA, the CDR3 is TGCAGCGCCGGGACTAGTAGTGAGACCCAGTACTTC. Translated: CSAGTSSETQYF.

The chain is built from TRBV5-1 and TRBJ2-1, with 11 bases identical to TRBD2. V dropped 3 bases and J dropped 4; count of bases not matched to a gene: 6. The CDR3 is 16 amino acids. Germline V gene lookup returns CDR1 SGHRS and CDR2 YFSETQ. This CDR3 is CASSSSGRTYYNEQFF. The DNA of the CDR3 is TGCGCCAGCAGCTCTAGCGGGAGGACATATTACAATGAGCAGTTCTTC.

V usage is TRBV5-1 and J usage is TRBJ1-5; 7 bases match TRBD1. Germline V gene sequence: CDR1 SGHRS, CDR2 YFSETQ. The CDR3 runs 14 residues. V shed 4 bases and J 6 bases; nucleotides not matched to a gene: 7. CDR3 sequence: CASSLTGAGQPQHF. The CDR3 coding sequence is TGCGCCAGCAGCCTTACAGGGGCGGGTCAGCCCCAGCATTTT.

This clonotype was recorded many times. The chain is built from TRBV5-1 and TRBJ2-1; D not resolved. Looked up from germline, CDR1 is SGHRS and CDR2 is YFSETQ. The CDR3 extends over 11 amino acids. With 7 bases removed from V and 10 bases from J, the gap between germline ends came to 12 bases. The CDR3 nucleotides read TGCGCCAGCGGTGTCGTGGGCGAGCAGTTCTTC. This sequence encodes CASGVVGEQFF.

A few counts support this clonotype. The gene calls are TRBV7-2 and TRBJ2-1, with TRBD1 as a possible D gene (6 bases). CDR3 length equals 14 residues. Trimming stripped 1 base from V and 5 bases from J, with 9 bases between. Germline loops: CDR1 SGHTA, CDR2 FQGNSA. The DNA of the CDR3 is TGTGCCAGCAGCTTAGTTGGACAGAACAATGAGCAGTTCTTC. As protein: CASSLVGQNNEQFF.

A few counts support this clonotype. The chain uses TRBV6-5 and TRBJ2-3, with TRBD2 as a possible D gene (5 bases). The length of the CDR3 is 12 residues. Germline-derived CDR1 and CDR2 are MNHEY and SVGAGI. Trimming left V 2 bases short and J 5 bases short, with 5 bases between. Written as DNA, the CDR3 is TGTGCCAGCAGTTACGGGAGAGATACGCAGTATTTT. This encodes CASSYGRDTQYF.

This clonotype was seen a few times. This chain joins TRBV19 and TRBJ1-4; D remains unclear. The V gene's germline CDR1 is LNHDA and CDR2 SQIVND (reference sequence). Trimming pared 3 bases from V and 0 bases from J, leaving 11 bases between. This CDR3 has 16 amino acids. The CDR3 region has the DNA TGTGCCAGTAGTATTGGAACAACTGCAACTAATGAAAAACTGTTTTTT. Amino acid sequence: CASSIGTTATNEKLFF. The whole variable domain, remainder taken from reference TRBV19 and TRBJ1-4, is DGGITQSPKYLFRKEGQNVTLSCEQNLNHDAMYWYRQDPGQGLRLIYYSQIVNDFQKGDIAEGYSVSREKKESFPLTVTSAQKNPTAFYLCASSIGTTATNEKLFFGSGTQLSVL.

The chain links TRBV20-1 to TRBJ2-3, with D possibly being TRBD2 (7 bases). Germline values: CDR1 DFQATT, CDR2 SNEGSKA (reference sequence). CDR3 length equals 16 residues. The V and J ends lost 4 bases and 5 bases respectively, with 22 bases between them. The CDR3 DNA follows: TGCAGTGCTAAGGCCCTCTTCCGGGGGGCTCAAGATACGCAGTATTTT. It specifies CSAKALFRGAQDTQYF.

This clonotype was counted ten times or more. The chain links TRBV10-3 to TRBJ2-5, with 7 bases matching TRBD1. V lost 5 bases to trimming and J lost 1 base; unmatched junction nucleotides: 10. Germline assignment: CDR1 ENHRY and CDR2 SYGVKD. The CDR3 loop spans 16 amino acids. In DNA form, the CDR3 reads TGTGCCATCAGTCAAACCGGGACAGTCGCCCAAGAGACCCAGTACTTC. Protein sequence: CAISQTGTVAQETQYF.

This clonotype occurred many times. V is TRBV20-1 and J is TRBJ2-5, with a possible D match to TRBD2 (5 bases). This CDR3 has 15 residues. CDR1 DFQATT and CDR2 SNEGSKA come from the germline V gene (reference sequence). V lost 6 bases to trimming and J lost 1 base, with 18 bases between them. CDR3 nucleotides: TGCAGTGCCCGACTCTATCCGACTATCCAAGAGACCCAGTACTTC. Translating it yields CSARLYPTIQETQYF.

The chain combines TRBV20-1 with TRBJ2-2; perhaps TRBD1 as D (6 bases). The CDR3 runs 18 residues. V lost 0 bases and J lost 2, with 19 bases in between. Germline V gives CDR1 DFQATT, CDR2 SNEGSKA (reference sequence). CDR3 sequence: CSARDGLRDTTNTGELFF. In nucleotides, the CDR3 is TGCAGTGCTAGAGATGGTTTAAGGGACACCACAAACACCGGGGAGCTGTTTTTT.

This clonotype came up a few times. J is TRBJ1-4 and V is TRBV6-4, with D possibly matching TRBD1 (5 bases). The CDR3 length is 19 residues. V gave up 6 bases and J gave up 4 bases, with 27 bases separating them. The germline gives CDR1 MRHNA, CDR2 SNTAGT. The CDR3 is CASRDPTGPSGYVNEKLFF. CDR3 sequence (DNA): TGTGCCAGCAGAGACCCCACGGGACCCTCGGGATATGTTAATGAAAAACTGTTTTTT.

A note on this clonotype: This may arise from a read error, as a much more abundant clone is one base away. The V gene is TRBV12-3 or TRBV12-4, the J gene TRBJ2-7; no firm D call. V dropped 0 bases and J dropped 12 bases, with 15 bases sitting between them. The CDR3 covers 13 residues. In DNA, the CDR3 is TGTGCCAGCAGTTTAGCCCTGGCGGACCCGCGGTACTTC. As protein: CASSLALADPRYF.

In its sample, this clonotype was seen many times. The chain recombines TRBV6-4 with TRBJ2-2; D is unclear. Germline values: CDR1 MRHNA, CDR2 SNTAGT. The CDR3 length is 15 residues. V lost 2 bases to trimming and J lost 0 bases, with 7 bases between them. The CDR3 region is CASSDVGTNTGELFF. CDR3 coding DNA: TGTGCCAGCAGTGACGTGGGAACGAACACCGGGGAGCTGTTTTTT.

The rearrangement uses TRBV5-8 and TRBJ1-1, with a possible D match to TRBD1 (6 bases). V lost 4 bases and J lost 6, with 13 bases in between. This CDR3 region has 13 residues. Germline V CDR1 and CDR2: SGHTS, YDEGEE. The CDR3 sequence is CASSLTGIAEAFF. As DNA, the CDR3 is TGTGCCAGCAGCCTTACAGGGATCGCTGAAGCTTTCTTT.

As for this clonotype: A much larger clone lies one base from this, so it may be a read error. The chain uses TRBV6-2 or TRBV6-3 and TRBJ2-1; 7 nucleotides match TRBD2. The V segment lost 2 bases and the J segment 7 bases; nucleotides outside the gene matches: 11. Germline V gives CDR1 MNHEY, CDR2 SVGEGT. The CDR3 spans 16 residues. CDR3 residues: CASSYVPGLSGNEQFF. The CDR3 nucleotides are TGTGCCAGCAGTTACGTACCGGGACTATCGGGGAATGAGCAGTTCTTC.

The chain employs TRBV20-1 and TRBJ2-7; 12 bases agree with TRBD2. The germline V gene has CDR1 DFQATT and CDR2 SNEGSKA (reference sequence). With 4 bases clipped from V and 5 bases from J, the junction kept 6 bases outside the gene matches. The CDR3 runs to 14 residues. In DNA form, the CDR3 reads TGCAGTGCTATTCGACTAGCGGGAGTTCACGAGCAGTACTTC. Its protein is CSAIRLAGVHEQYF.

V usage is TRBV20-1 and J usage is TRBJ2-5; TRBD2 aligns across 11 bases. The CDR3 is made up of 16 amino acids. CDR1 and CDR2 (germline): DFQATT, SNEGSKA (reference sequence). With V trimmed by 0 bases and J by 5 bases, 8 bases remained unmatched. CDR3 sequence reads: CSAREVLAGVGETQYF. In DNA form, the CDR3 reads TGCAGTGCTAGAGAAGTACTAGCGGGAGTGGGGGAGACCCAGTACTTC.

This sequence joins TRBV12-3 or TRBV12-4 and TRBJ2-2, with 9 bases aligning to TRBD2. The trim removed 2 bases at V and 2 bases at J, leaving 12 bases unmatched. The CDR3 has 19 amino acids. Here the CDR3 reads CASSLRSWGSGRNTGELFF. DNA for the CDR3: TGTGCCAGCAGTTTAAGGTCGTGGGGTAGCGGGAGAAACACCGGGGAGCTGTTTTTT.

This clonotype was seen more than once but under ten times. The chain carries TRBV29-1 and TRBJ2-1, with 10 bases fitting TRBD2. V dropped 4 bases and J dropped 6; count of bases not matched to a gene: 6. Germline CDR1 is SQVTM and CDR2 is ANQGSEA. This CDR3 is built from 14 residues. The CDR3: CSVATSGMSNEQFF. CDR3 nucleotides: TGCAGCGTTGCAACTAGCGGGATGAGCAATGAGCAGTTCTTC.

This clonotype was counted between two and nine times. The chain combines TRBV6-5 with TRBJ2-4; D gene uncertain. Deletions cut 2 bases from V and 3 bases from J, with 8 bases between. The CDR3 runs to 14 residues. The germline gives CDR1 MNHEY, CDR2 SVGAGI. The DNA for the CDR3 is TGTGCCAGCAGTTACAGGTCAGACAAAAACATTCAGTACTTC. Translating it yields CASSYRSDKNIQYF.

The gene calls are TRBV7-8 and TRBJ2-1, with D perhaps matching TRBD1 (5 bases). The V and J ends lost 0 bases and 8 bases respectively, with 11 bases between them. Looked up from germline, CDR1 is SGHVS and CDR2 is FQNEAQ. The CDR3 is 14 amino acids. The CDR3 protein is CASSLAGSRDEQFF. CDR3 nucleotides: TGTGCCAGCAGCTTAGCTGGTAGCAGGGATGAGCAGTTCTTC.

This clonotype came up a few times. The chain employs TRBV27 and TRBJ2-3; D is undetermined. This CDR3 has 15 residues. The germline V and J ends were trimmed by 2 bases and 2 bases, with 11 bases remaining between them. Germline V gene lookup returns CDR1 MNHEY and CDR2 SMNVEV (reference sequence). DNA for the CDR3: TGTGCCAGCAGTTTAGCTAGACCATCCACAGATACGCAGTATTTT. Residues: CASSLARPSTDTQYF.

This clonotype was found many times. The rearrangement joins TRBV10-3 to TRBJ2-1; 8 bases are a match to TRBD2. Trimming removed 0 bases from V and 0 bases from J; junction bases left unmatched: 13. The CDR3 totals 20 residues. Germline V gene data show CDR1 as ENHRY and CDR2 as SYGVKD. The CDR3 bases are TGTGCCATCAGTGAGTCCAGCGGGAGCGGTAGCCAAAGCTCCTACAATGAGCAGTTCTTC. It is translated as CAISESSGSGSQSSYNEQFF.

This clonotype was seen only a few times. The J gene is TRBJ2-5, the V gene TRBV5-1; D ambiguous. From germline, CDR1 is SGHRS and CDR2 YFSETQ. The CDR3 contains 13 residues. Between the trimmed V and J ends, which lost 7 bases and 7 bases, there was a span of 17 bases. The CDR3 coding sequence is TGCGCCAGCCTAGGGATAACAGATAGGACCCAGTACTTC. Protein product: CASLGITDRTQYF.

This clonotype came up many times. DNA of the CDR3: TGTGCCAGCAGTTTGGGACTAGCGGGCGAGCAGTACTTC. It encodes CASSLGLAGEQYF. The chain joins TRBV6-2 or TRBV6-3 to TRBJ2-7, with TRBD2 identical over 12 bases. The germline CDR1 and CDR2 sequences are MNHEY and SVGEGT. The CDR3 sequence is 13 residues long. V was pared by 4 bases and J by 6 bases, with 1 base of the junction left unmatched.

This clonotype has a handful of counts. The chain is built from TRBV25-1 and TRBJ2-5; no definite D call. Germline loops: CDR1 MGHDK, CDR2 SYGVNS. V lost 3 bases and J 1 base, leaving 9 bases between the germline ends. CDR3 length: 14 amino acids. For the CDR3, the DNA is TGTGCCAGCAGTGATATACGGCCCCAAGAGACCCAGTACTTC. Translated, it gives CASSDIRPQETQYF.

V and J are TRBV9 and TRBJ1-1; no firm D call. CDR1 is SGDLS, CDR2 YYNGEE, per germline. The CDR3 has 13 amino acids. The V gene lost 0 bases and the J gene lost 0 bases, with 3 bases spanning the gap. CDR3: CASSVAVNTEAFF. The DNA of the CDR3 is TGTGCCAGCAGCGTAGCAGTGAACACTGAAGCTTTCTTT.

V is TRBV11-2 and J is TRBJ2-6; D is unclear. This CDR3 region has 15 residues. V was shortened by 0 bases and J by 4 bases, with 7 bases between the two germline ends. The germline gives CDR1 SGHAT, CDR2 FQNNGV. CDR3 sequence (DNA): TGTGCCAGCAGCTTAGATAACCCCGGGGCCAACGTCCTGACTTTC. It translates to CASSLDNPGANVLTF.